The following is a T cell receptor beta chain sequence with its context. Its target is not known. These data are taken from a study of graft-versus-host responses after intestinal transplantation. Study-level information: Every one of the recipients received anti-thymocyte globulin induction and afterwards took tacrolimus and steroids for approximately three years. Points from the study as a whole: Analysis identified GvH clones in recipient marrow, with some appearing first in ileum or blood. When patients had graft-donor T cell macrochimerism, their allografts held high graft-versus-host to host-versus-graft clonal ratios.

Produced via immunoSEQ multiplex PCR; TCRdb's table is partial and in-frame only. Among fewer than 70,000 clones listed, 80% to 95% were seen once. Sampling of post-transplant bone marrow used the posterior iliac crest or another site. The sequenced sample was bone marrow, obtained 700 to 750 days after intestinal transplantation. The receptor was isolated from a human patient who received an intestinal transplant, so some T cells may come from the graft donor.

The CDR3 region has the DNA TGCAGAACAGGGGACTGGAGAGTATCCACAGATACGCAGTATTTT. It codes for CRTGDWRVSTDTQYF. V usage is TRBV29-1 and J usage is TRBJ2-3; D possibly corresponds to TRBD1 (7 bases). This CDR3 spans 15 amino acids. The germline gives CDR1 SQVTM, CDR2 ANQGSEA.